A selection of T cell receptor beta chains follows, all from one sample in a study of T cells of healthy individuals. In TCRdb, the 5' RACE reads were re-called with MiXCR into one record per CDR3 protein. The table lists about 53,000 distinct CDR3 sequences, roughly 14% of them singletons, with about 16% in the top ten. These receptors all come from a human donor in good health. CDR3s include the opening cysteine and the closing phenylalanine or tryptophan. The D gene is left open where the match is weak. For some rows the clone size is stated as once, few or many, or as a class when expanded; others skip it.

V gene	J gene	D gene	clone size	CDR3 protein	CDR3 DNA
TRBV7-2	TRBJ2-2	NA	few	CASSSNTGELFF	TGTGCCAGCAGCTCCAACACCGGGGAGCTGTTTTTT
TRBV7-6	TRBJ2-5	NA	many	CASSWRGETQYF	TGTGCCAGCAGCTGGAGGGGGGAGACCCAGTACTTC
TRBV29-1	TRBJ2-7	TRBD1	medium-sized	CSVGQGIDEQYF	TGCAGCGTTGGACAGGGGATCGACGAGCAGTACTTC
TRBV5-1	TRBJ2-5	TRBD2	few	CASSLSLGLAGETQYF	TGCGCCAGCAGCTTGAGTTTGGGACTAGCGGGTGAGACCCAGTACTTC
TRBV5-1	TRBJ2-7	TRBD1	many	CASSLGQGAYEQYF	TGCGCCAGCAGCTTGGGGCAGGGGGCCTACGAGCAGTACTTC
TRBV24-1	TRBJ2-3	TRBD2	NA	CATSEPSGATDTQYF	TGTGCCACCAGTGAGCCTAGCGGGGCTACAGATACGCAGTATTTT
TRBV3-1	TRBJ2-1	TRBD1	NA	CASSPGQGATGVQFF	TGTGCCAGCAGCCCGGGGCAGGGGGCGACAGGGGTGCAGTTCTTC
TRBV3-2	TRBJ2-5	NA	many	CASSQLLQAAQETQYF	TGTGCCAGCAGCCAACTACTGCAGGCGGCCCAAGAGACCCAGTACTTC
TRBV14	TRBJ1-3	NA	NA	CASSQGLRTSFSGNTIYF	TGTGCCAGCAGCCAAGGGCTAAGGACATCCTTCTCTGGAAACACCATATATTTT
TRBV24-1	TRBJ1-4	TRBD1	many	CATSGGQGPPVEKLFF	TGTGCCACCAGTGGGGGACAGGGTCCTCCAGTAGAAAAACTGTTTTTT
TRBV7-2	TRBJ2-3	NA	NA	CASSLLSLHGADTQYF	TGTGCCAGCAGCTTACTCTCCCTCCATGGTGCAGATACGCAGTATTTT
TRBV19	TRBJ2-7	NA	NA	CASSPGGHSYEQYF	TGTGCCAGTAGTCCCGGGGGCCACTCCTACGAGCAGTACTTC
TRBV4-3	TRBJ2-3	TRBD2	many	CASSQEGEGGDTQYF	TGCGCCAGCAGCCAAGAAGGGGAGGGTGGAGATACGCAGTATTTT
TRBV5-1	TRBJ2-2	NA	few	CASSLARNLYDTGELFF	TGCGCCAGCAGCTTGGCTCGCAACCTATATGACACCGGGGAGCTGTTTTTT
TRBV2	TRBJ2-5	TRBD2	NA	CASSAGTSGGVETQYF	TGTGCCAGCAGCGCCGGGACTAGCGGGGGGGTAGAGACCCAGTACTTC
TRBV5-6	TRBJ1-1	NA	many	CASSLSENTEAFF	TGTGCCAGCAGCTTGTCGGAGAACACTGAAGCTTTCTTT
TRBV7-9	TRBJ2-1	TRBD1	many	CASSLLIRQGRNEQFF	TGTGCCAGCAGCTTACTTATAAGACAGGGTAGAAATGAGCAGTTCTTC
TRBV21-1	TRBJ2-6	NA	NA	CASRILSSGANVLTF	TGTGCCAGCCGGATTCTTAGCTCTGGGGCCAACGTCCTGACTTTC
TRBV14	TRBJ1-1	NA	many	CASSQRMTEAFF	TGTGCCAGCAGCCAGAGGATGACTGAAGCTTTCTTT
TRBV12-3/TRBV12-4	TRBJ2-7	TRBD2	few	CASSLRAGGPLGGEQYF	TGTGCCAGCAGTTTACGGGCGGGAGGGCCGCTCGGGGGGGAGCAGTACTTC
TRBV24-1	TRBJ2-7	NA	many	CATSDPNRAYEQYF	TGTGCCACCAGTGATCCTAACAGGGCTTACGAGCAGTACTTC
TRBV3-1	TRBJ2-5	NA	few	CASSQDHMQETQYF	TGTGCCAGCAGCCAAGATCACATGCAAGAGACCCAGTACTTC
TRBV7-7	TRBJ2-2	NA	NA	CASSLEGELFF	TGTGCCAGCAGCTTAGAAGGGGAGCTGTTTTTT
TRBV2	TRBJ1-5	NA	NA	CASSEGSGKNQPQHF	TGTGCCAGCAGTGAAGGGTCAGGTAAAAATCAGCCCCAGCATTTT
TRBV20-1	TRBJ2-7	TRBD2	few	CSARGLAGGRYEQYF	TGCAGTGCTAGAGGACTAGCGGGAGGACGCTACGAGCAGTACTTC
TRBV6-1	TRBJ1-2	NA	few	CASSEEPYLNYGYTF	TGTGCCAGCAGCGAGGAACCTTACCTTAACTATGGCTACACCTTC
TRBV12-3/TRBV12-4	TRBJ2-5	TRBD2	few	CASRKERERVETQYF	TGTGCCAGCAGGAAGGAGCGGGAGAGAGTGGAGACCCAGTACTTC
TRBV20-1	TRBJ2-5	NA	many	CSARYPGGGEETQYF	TGCAGTGCTAGATACCCCGGCGGCGGAGAAGAGACCCAGTACTTC
TRBV5-1	TRBJ1-2	NA	NA	CASSPNGVSLGGYTF	TGCGCCAGCAGCCCTAATGGAGTCTCACTGGGAGGCTACACCTTC
TRBV23-1	TRBJ2-3	NA	many	CASSQKSTDTQYF	TGCGCCAGCAGTCAAAAGAGCACAGATACGCAGTATTTT
TRBV6-1	TRBJ2-4	NA	many	CASTNAPQDSILNIQYF	TGTGCCAGCACCAACGCCCCCCAGGACAGTATACTAAACATTCAGTACTTC
TRBV6-5	TRBJ1-3	TRBD1	NA	CASSKMTGASGNTIYF	TGTGCCAGCAGCAAAATGACAGGGGCGTCCGGAAACACCATATATTTT
TRBV10-3	TRBJ1-5	NA	few	CAIGRDEQPQHF	TGTGCCATCGGCAGGGATGAGCAGCCCCAGCATTTT
TRBV7-9	TRBJ1-2	NA	NA	CASSLVGQAGYTF	TGTGCCAGCAGCTTAGTCGGGCAGGCCGGCTACACCTTC
TRBV12-3/TRBV12-4	TRBJ2-2	TRBD1	few	CASRGQKHTGELFF	TGTGCCAGCAGGGGACAGAAGCACACCGGGGAGCTGTTTTTT
TRBV6-2/TRBV6-3	TRBJ2-1	TRBD2	few	CACTWRGGYNEQFF	TGTGCCTGTACCTGGCGGGGGGGGTACAATGAGCAGTTCTTC
TRBV29-1	TRBJ1-3	NA	many	CSVEDGAAGNTIYF	TGCAGCGTTGAGGACGGAGCCGCTGGAAACACCATATATTTT
TRBV6-5	TRBJ1-3	NA	many	CASSSWTGLDGNTIYF	TGTGCCAGCAGCTCCTGGACGGGGCTGGATGGAAACACCATATATTTT
TRBV30	TRBJ2-7	NA	NA	CAWSPAVGSSYEQYF	TGTGCCTGGAGCCCCGCGGTAGGGAGCTCCTACGAGCAGTACTTC
TRBV29-1	TRBJ1-6	NA	many	CSVVGGPNSPLHF	TGCAGCGTTGTTGGGGGACCCAATTCACCCCTCCACTTT
TRBV6-2/TRBV6-3	TRBJ2-1	TRBD2	NA	CASRSPGTSNNEQFF	TGTGCCAGCAGGAGCCCCGGGACTAGTAACAATGAGCAGTTCTTC
TRBV12-3/TRBV12-4	TRBJ1-1	NA	NA	CASSLRTNTEAFF	TGTGCCAGCAGTTTGCGGACGAACACTGAAGCTTTCTTT
TRBV10-3	TRBJ2-7	NA	NA	CAISESEGRDEQYF	TGTGCCATCAGTGAGTCTGAGGGCAGGGACGAGCAGTACTTC
TRBV2	TRBJ1-4	NA	NA	CASSSPQTTNEKLFF	TGTGCCAGCAGTTCGCCCCAGACAACTAATGAAAAACTGTTTTTT
TRBV9	TRBJ1-2	NA	many	CASSGAVYSGYGYTF	TGTGCCAGCAGCGGTGCAGTTTATTCCGGCTATGGCTACACCTTC
TRBV21-1	TRBJ1-2	NA	few	CASSLLQGAQDYGYTF	TGTGCCAGCAGCCTCTTACAGGGGGCGCAGGACTATGGCTACACCTTC
TRBV10-3	TRBJ2-7	TRBD1	medium-sized	CAITSDRVRSYEQYF	TGTGCCATCACCTCAGACAGGGTTCGCTCCTACGAGCAGTACTTC